This TCR beta chain was found in a study of blood T cell repertoires in COVID-19. Study context: Samples taken during acute and convalescent COVID-19 were collected in the United States, Italy and Spain. Sample material is recorded as cDNA or gDNA derived from T cells, B-cell-depleted T cells, or PBMCs.

Seattle patient enrollment occurred during active infection, with longitudinal follow-up thereafter. After removal of 5 bases from V and 2 bases from J, the junction contained 1 base not matched to a gene. Germline V lookup: CDR1 SNHLY, CDR2 FYNNEI. This CDR3 is 14 amino acids long. Authors' data handling: Nucleated cell counts were estimated from reference gene primer amplification. Generated by immunoSEQ multiplex PCR, the TCRdb table keeps only in-frame clones and is missing some. V, J and clone size are those of that table, while D and trimming were read from the DNA. The sample includes around 150,000 clones, approximately 80% of them seen just once.

The TCR sequence derives from a middle-aged woman with COVID-19, enrolled during active disease. The chain links TRBV2 to TRBJ2-1; 9 bases are a match to TRBD1. Sequenced: peripheral blood. The CDR3 DNA is TGTGCCAGCAGTACAGGGGGCACCTACAATGAGCAGTTCTTC. This codes for CASSTGGTYNEQFF. Combining the CDR3 with reference TRBV2 and TRBJ2-1 gives the whole variable domain EPEVTQTPSHQVTQMGQEVILRCVPISNHLYFYWYRQILGQKVEFLVSFYNNEISEKSEIFDDQFSVERPDGSNFTLKIRSTKLEDSAMYFCASSTGGTYNEQFFGPGTRLTVL.